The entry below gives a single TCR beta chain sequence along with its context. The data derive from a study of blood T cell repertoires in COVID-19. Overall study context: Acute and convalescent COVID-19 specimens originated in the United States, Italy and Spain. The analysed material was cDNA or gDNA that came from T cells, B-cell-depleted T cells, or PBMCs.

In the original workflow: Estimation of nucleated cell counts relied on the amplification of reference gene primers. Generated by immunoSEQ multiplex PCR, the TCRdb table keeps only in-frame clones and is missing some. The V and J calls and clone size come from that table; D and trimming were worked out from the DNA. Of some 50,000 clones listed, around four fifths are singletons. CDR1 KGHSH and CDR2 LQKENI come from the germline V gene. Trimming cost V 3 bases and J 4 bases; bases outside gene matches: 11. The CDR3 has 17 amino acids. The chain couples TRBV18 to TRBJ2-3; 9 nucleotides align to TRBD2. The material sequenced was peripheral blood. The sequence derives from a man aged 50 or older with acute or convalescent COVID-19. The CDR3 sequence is CASSPDSGGQLPDTQYF. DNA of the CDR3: TGTGCCAGCTCACCCGATAGCGGGGGCCAGCTCCCAGATACGCAGTATTTT.